Below are 29 T cell receptor beta chains sequenced from a single sample in a study of T cell responses to AZD1222 COVID-19 vaccine. Clones were read by immunoSEQ multiplex PCR, and TCRdb kept only the in-frame ones, dropping some. The repertoire holds 120,000 or so clones, with roughly 85% as singletons. This specimen consisted of peripheral blood, obtained on day 0 of AZD1222 vaccination. These receptors all come from an adult in good health.

V usage is TRBV7-2 and J usage is TRBJ2-3; tentative D call: TRBD2 (5 bases). Germline CDR1 and CDR2: SGHTA and FQGNSA. Trimming took 2 bases from V and 2 from J, leaving 11 bases between them. The CDR3 has 15 amino acids. As DNA, the CDR3 is TGTGCCAGCAGCTTAAATGCGGGCCCCACAGATACGCAGTATTTT. This gives the protein CASSLNAGPTDTQYF.

This clone was observed a handful of times. The chain employs TRBV11-2 and TRBJ2-2, with no clear D. The V gene's germline CDR1 is SGHAT and CDR2 FQNNGV. This CDR3 comprises 12 residues. Trimming removed 7 bases from V and 4 bases from J, with 7 bases in between. The CDR3: CASNRATGELFF. In DNA form, the CDR3 reads TGTGCCAGCAACAGAGCCACCGGGGAGCTGTTTTTT.

Of note for this clone: An end of the junction does not agree with germline; a read error may underlie this. The chain is built from TRBV29-1 and TRBJ1-5; no clear D gene. This CDR3 is built from 12 residues. In germline, CDR1 is SQVTM, CDR2 ANQGSEA. The CDR3 reads CSVQDSNQPQHF. The CDR3 nucleotides read TGCAGCGTTCAAGATAGCAATCAGCCCCAGCATTTT. Variable domain in full (rest from reference TRBV29-1 and TRBJ1-5): SAVISQKPSRDICQRGTSLTIQCQVDSQVTMMFWYRQQPGQSLTLIATANQGSEATYESGFVIDKFPISRPNLTFSTLTVSNMSPEDSSIYLCSVQDSNQPQHFGDGTRLSIL.

This clone was picked up one time. This chain's CDR3 is CATSKDRAPYEQYF. The DNA for the CDR3 is TGTGCCACCAGTAAGGACAGGGCCCCCTACGAGCAGTACTTC. V gene TRBV24-1 combines with J gene TRBJ2-7, with 8 bases fitting TRBD1. Germline lookup yields CDR1 KGHDR and CDR2 SFDVKD. J lost 2 bases, V lost 6 bases, and 5 bases had no gene match. The CDR3 has 14 residues.

This sequence joins TRBV27 and TRBJ1-5; D uncertain. CDR3 length: 13 residues. The germline V gene has CDR1 MNHEY and CDR2 SMNVEV (reference sequence). V shed 2 bases and J shed 11 bases, with 13 bases lying between them. DNA of the CDR3: TGTGCCAGCAGTTTAGACAAACTGGGGACCCAGCATTTT. It codes for CASSLDKLGTQHF.

V is TRBV12-3 or TRBV12-4 and J is TRBJ2-5; weak D call: TRBD2 (6 bases). The V end lost 8 bases, the J end lost 2 bases, and 12 bases lay between the germline ends. There are 13 residues in the CDR3. CDR3 loop: CASGTEVQETQYF. The CDR3 nucleotides read TGTGCCAGCGGGACTGAGGTACAAGAGACCCAGTACTTC.

This clone has a single count. The rearrangement uses TRBV10-3 and TRBJ1-1; TRBD1 agrees at 8 bases. CDR1 is ENHRY and CDR2 is SYGVKD in the germline V gene. V shed 2 bases and J 4 bases; nucleotides not matched to a gene: 0. This CDR3 comprises 13 residues. This chain's CDR3 is CAISEDRGTEAFF. As DNA, the CDR3 is TGTGCCATCAGTGAGGACAGGGGCACTGAAGCTTTCTTT.

The J gene is TRBJ2-5, the V gene TRBV7-2; no clear D gene. The CDR3 length is 13 residues. V lost 4 bases and J lost 5, with 11 bases in between. Per germline, CDR1 SGHTA and CDR2 FQGNSA. DNA for the CDR3: TGTGCCAGCAGCTCCGCTAATTCTGAGACCCAGTACTTC. Its protein is CASSSANSETQYF.

The chain has TRBV24-1 and TRBJ2-2, with 10 bases that match TRBD2. The CDR3 consists of 17 residues. V shed 1 base and J 7 bases; nucleotides not matched to a gene: 8. CDR1 and CDR2 from the germline V gene are KGHDR and SFDVKD. In nucleotides, the CDR3 is TGTGCCACCAGTGATTTTAGCGGGGGGACCTCAGGCGGGGAGCTGTTTTTT. This translates into CATSDFSGGTSGGELFF.

This chain joins TRBV6-5 and TRBJ1-2; TRBD1 is a possible D gene (5 bases). The CDR3 is 12 amino acids. Trimming shortened V by 6 bases and J by 6 bases, and 11 bases separated the two germline ends. Germline values: CDR1 MNHEY, CDR2 SVGAGI. This chain's CDR3 is CASRLGAHGYTF. CDR3 nucleotide sequence: TGTGCCAGCAGGTTAGGGGCGCATGGCTACACCTTC.

The chain employs TRBV30 and TRBJ1-3; no firm D call. The germline V gene has CDR1 GTSNPN and CDR2 SVGIG (reference sequence). V lost 0 bases, J lost 7 bases, and 7 bases lay in between. The CDR3 has 12 residues. In DNA, the CDR3 is TGTGCCTGGAGTGTACGTGGGAACACCATATATTTT. Protein product: CAWSVRGNTIYF.

Only a few counts were recorded for this clone. This chain connects TRBV5-1 to TRBJ2-5; D is uncertain. Trimming took off 0 bases at V and 5 bases at J, with 5 bases between the two ends. CDR3 length: 12 amino acids. The germline V gene encodes CDR1 SGHRS and CDR2 YFSETQ. In nucleotides, the CDR3 is TGCGCCAGCAGCTTGGCGATGGAGACCCAGTACTTC. Translated: CASSLAMETQYF.

The chain uses TRBV5-1 and TRBJ2-7; D unresolved. Germline CDR1 and CDR2: SGHRS and YFSETQ. The CDR3 spans 14 residues. Between the trimmed V and J ends, which lost 0 bases and 3 bases, there was a span of 10 bases. CDR3 coding DNA: TGCGCCAGCAGCTTGGCTCCTTCCTACTACGAGCAGTACTTC. Translation gives CASSLAPSYYEQYF.

The chain recombines TRBV9 with TRBJ1-2; D uncertain. The CDR3 extends over 14 amino acids. V was clipped by 3 bases and J by 4 bases, with 13 bases between them. The V gene's germline CDR1 is SGDLS and CDR2 YYNGEE. The CDR3 sequence is CASSGQGVVYGYTF. The CDR3 region has the DNA TGTGCCAGCAGCGGACAAGGAGTCGTCTATGGCTACACCTTC.

The rearrangement links TRBV6-5 to TRBJ1-6, with TRBD1 matching over 9 bases. The length of the CDR3 is 14 residues. V lost 5 bases to trimming and J lost 6 bases; unmatched junction nucleotides: 2. The V gene's germline CDR1 is MNHEY and CDR2 SVGAGI. The CDR3 loop reads CASSRQGVNSPLHF. The CDR3 nucleotides are TGTGCCAGCAGTAGACAGGGGGTTAATTCACCCCTCCACTTT.

The chain recombines TRBV7-2 with TRBJ2-3; D is ambiguous. Germline-derived CDR1 and CDR2 are SGHTA and FQGNSA. V lost 4 bases and J 7 bases, leaving 15 bases between the germline ends. This CDR3 is built from 14 residues. For the CDR3, the DNA is TGTGCCAGCAGCTCGCACGGTCCCCGGTATACGCAGTATTTT. Translation gives CASSSHGPRYTQYF. The full variable domain, completed using reference TRBV7-2 and TRBJ2-3, is GAGVSQSPSNKVTEKGKDVELRCDPISGHTALYWYRQSLGQGLEFLIYFQGNSAPDKSGLPSDRFSAERTGGSVSTLTIQRTQQEDSAVYLCASSSHGPRYTQYFGPGTRLTVL.

V and J are TRBV10-3 and TRBJ2-3; D might be TRBD1 (5 bases). The V end was cut by 4 bases, the J end by 2 bases, with 13 bases between. The CDR3 extends over 15 amino acids. Germline V gene lookup returns CDR1 ENHRY and CDR2 SYGVKD. CDR3 sequence: CAISASTEDTDTQYF. The CDR3 nucleotides read TGTGCCATCAGTGCTTCGACAGAAGACACAGATACGCAGTATTTT.

The chain joins TRBV14 to TRBJ2-7; D unresolved. This CDR3 has 13 residues. V was pared by 1 base and J by 12 bases, with 16 bases between. Germline CDR1 and CDR2: SGHDN and FVKESK. The CDR3 DNA reads as TGTGCCAGCAGCCAAGGGGATTCGCGGCTCGGGTACTTC. Protein: CASSQGDSRLGYF.

The CDR3 DNA reads TGTGCCAGCAGTTACTCCGCCACAGCGACCTACGAGCAGTACTTC. It translates to CASSYSATATYEQYF. V and J are TRBV6-7 and TRBJ2-7; the D is unclear. TRBV6-7 is an ORF; its function is uncertain. Trimming removed 0 bases from V and 2 bases from J, with 11 bases in between. This CDR3 comprises 15 residues.

The chain couples TRBV27 to TRBJ2-7, with 8 bases aligning to TRBD2. Germline CDR1 MNHEY, CDR2 SMNVEV (reference sequence). The CDR3 runs to 13 residues. The junction had 8 bases not matched to a gene; V was cut back by 0 bases and J by 13 bases. Here the CDR3 reads CASSLSTSGSSYF. CDR3 coding DNA: TGTGCCAGCAGTTTATCAACGAGCGGGAGTTCTTACTTC.

The rearrangement links TRBV18 to TRBJ2-7, with 8 bases fitting TRBD1. V lost 5 bases and J lost 2; bases outside the gene matches: 8. CDR1 and CDR2 from the germline V gene are KGHSH and LQKENI. The CDR3 contains 15 residues. In nucleotides, the CDR3 is TGTGCCAGCTCATATACAGGGGGTCGGACCTACGAGCAGTACTTC. Translating it yields CASSYTGGRTYEQYF.

The chain is built from TRBV5-4 and TRBJ2-5, with 7 bases identical to TRBD2. In germline, CDR1 is SGHNT, CDR2 YYREEE (reference sequence). J was trimmed by 1 base and V by 3 bases; bases with no gene match: 3. The CDR3 totals 14 residues. The chain's CDR3 is CASSWVAGQETQYF. The CDR3 nucleotides read TGTGCCAGCAGCTGGGTAGCGGGCCAAGAGACCCAGTACTTC. Looking up the rest from reference TRBV5-4 and TRBJ2-5 gives the full variable domain: ETGVTQSPTHLIKTRGQQVTLRCSSQSGHNTVSWYQQALGQGPQFIFQYYREEENGRGNFPPRFSGLQFPNYSSELNVNALELDDSALYLCASSWVAGQETQYFGPGTRLLVL.

This clone was observed once. The genes are TRBV30 and TRBJ1-5; 8 bases line up with TRBD1. V shed 3 bases, J shed 0 bases, and the junction held 10 bases outside the gene matches. Germline assignment: CDR1 GTSNPN and CDR2 SVGIG (reference sequence). The CDR3 has 17 amino acids. CDR3 residues: CAWRRQGNARSNQPQHF. The CDR3 DNA follows: TGTGCCTGGAGGAGACAGGGGAACGCTCGTAGCAATCAGCCCCAGCATTTT.

This clone appeared a single time. This sequence joins TRBV9 and TRBJ2-3; 8 bases map to TRBD2. Germline loops: CDR1 SGDLS, CDR2 YYNGEE. Trimming took 3 bases from V and 5 from J; bases not matched to a gene: 5. This CDR3 is built from 14 residues. CDR3 residues: CASSATSGGDTQYF. As DNA, the CDR3 is TGTGCCAGCAGCGCAACTAGCGGAGGAGATACGCAGTATTTT.

About this clone itself: The same CDR3 is also encoded by other DNA sequences in this sample. This chain connects TRBV30 to TRBJ1-5; D perhaps matches TRBD1 (5 bases). This CDR3 region has 14 residues. Germline lookup yields CDR1 GTSNPN and CDR2 SVGIG (reference sequence). V was trimmed by 0 bases and J by 2 bases, leaving 8 bases between them. The CDR3 sequence: CAWSVLGGNQPQHF. CDR3 DNA sequence: TGTGCCTGGAGTGTGTTAGGGGGCAATCAGCCCCAGCATTTT.

The V and J genes are TRBV10-1 and TRBJ2-2; 10 bases are shared with TRBD1. The V gene's germline CDR1 is WNHNN and CDR2 SYGVQD (reference sequence). V shed 1 base, J shed 5 bases, and the junction held 7 bases outside the gene matches. CDR3 size: 17 residues. CDR3 region: CASSEWGQGKGTGELFF. The CDR3 nucleotides read TGCGCCAGCAGTGAGTGGGGACAGGGGAAAGGGACCGGGGAGCTGTTTTTT.

This clone came up a few times. The chain joins TRBV6-1 to TRBJ2-7; 12 nucleotides align to TRBD1. Germline V gene sequence: CDR1 MNHNS, CDR2 SASEGT. J was trimmed by 1 base and V by 4 bases; bases with no gene match: 5. The CDR3 totals 16 residues. The CDR3 DNA reads as TGTGCCAGCAGTGGGTGGGACAGGGGGCTTTCCTACGAGCAGTACTTC. Encoded protein: CASSGWDRGLSYEQYF.

The rearrangement links TRBV28 to TRBJ2-7, with 8 bases matching TRBD2. The V segment lost 7 bases and the J segment 2 bases; nucleotides outside the gene matches: 7. CDR1 MDHEN and CDR2 SYDVKM come from the germline V gene. The CDR3 covers 14 residues. The CDR3 coding sequence is TGTGCCAGCACCCCGGGAGGGGCCACCTACGAGCAGTACTTC. Amino acids: CASTPGGATYEQYF.

V is TRBV5-6 and J is TRBJ2-1; 9 bases are a match to TRBD2. Germline V gene lookup returns CDR1 SGHDT and CDR2 YYEEEE. This CDR3 contains 16 residues. V was pared by 2 bases and J by 2 bases, with 5 bases of the junction left unmatched. DNA for the CDR3: TGTGCCAGCAGCTTTGGCGGGGGGGCCACCTACAATGAGCAGTTCTTC. Amino acids: CASSFGGGATYNEQFF.